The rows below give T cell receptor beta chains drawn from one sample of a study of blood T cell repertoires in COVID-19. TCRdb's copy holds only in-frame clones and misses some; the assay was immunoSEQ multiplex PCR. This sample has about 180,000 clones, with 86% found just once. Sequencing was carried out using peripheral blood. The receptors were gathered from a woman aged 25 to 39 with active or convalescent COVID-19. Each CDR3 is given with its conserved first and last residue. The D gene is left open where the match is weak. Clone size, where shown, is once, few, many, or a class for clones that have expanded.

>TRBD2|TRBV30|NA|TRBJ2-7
TGTGCCTGGAGTCTTAGCGGGGGGCGGGAGCAGTACTTC
CAWSLSGGREQYF
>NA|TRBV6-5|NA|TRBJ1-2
TGTGCCAGCAGTTCCTCATCGCGGGGCTATGGCTACACCTTC
CASSSSSRGYGYTF
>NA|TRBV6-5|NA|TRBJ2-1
TGTGCCAGCAGGTACGAACGGGGGAGGGAGCAGTTCTTC
CASRYERGREQFF
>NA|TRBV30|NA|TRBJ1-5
TGTGCCTGGCGTGGAGGGGGGGGGTCGGGTCAGCCCCAGCATTTT
CAWRGGGGSGQPQHF
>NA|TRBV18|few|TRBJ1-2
TGTGCCAGCTCACCCGTGGCAGGGGAAGGAGAGGGCTACACCTTC
CASSPVAGEGEGYTF
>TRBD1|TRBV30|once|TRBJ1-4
TGTGCCTGGAGTGTCCCAGGGGGGAATGAAAAACTGTTTTTT
CAWSVPGGNEKLFF
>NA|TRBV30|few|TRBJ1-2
TGTGCCTGGAGTGTAGGAGGGAAGGGCTACACCTTC
CAWSVGGKGYTF
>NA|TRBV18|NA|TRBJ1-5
TGTGCCAGCTCACCACCGGGCCAAAGTAATCAGCCCCAGCATTTT
CASSPPGQSNQPQHF
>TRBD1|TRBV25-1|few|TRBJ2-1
TGTGCCAGCAGTGCGGTGAGGGACAGCCCCTACAATGAGCAGTTCTTC
CASSAVRDSPYNEQFF
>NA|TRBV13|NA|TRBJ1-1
TGTGCCAGCAGCTTAAGGCCCTCCCAGGTCGTGAACACTGAAGCTTTCTTT
CASSLRPSQVVNTEAFF
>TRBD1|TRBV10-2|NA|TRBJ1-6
TGCGCCAGCAGTGAGCCCGGACAGGGACGGGATTCACCCCTCCACTTT
CASSEPGQGRDSPLHF
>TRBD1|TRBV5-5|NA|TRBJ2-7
TGTGCCAGCAGCCCGGGACAGGGGGCCTACGAGCAGTACTTC
CASSPGQGAYEQYF
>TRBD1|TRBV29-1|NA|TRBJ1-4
TGCAGCGTTGAAGATTGGGGACAGGGTGGGGAAAAACTGTTTTTT
CSVEDWGQGGEKLFF
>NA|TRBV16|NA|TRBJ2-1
TGTGCCAGCAGCCAGCAGGGGTCAGGGAATGAGCAGTTCTTC
CASSQQGSGNEQFF
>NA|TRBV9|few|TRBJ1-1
TGTGCCAGCAGCCCTCGACAGTTACTGAACACTGAAGCTTTCTTT
CASSPRQLLNTEAFF
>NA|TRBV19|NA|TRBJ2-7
TGTGCCAGTAGCAAATACGCGGACAGGCTGTCGGGGGACGAGCAGTACTTC
CASSKYADRLSGDEQYF
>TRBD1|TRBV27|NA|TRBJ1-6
TGTGCCAGCAGACAGGACAGGAGCTCCTATAATTCACCCCTCCACTTT
CASRQDRSSYNSPLHF
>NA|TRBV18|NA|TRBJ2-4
TGTGCCAGCTCACCTAGAGGGGGGGCAGTAGCCAAAAACATTCAGTACTTC
CASSPRGGAVAKNIQYF
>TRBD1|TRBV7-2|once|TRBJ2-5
TGTGCCAGCAGGGATACAGGGGGGCAAGAGACCCAGTACTTC
CASRDTGGQETQYF
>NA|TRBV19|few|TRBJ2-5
TGTGCCAGTAGTACCTCGAGAGGGGGAGAGACCCAGTACTTC
CASSTSRGGETQYF
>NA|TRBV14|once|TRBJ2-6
TGTGCCAGCAGCCGCAGCTCTGGGGCCAACGTCCTGACTTTC
CASSRSSGANVLTF
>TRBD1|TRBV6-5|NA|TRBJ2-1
TGTGCCAGCAGCGACAGGGGCTACTACAATGAGCAGTTCTTC
CASSDRGYYNEQFF
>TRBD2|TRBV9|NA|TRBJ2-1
TGTGCCAGCAGCGCGACTAGCGGGGGGATCTACAATGAGCAGTTCTTC
CASSATSGGIYNEQFF
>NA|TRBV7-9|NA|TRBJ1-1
TGTGCCAGCAGTCTAAGAACCGGGACACCGAACACTGAAGCTTTCTTT
CASSLRTGTPNTEAFF
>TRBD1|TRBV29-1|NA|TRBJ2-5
TGCAGCGCGGGACAGCAGAAAGAGACCCAGTACTTC
CSAGQQKETQYF